These 28 T cell receptor beta chains share one sample of origin, sequenced in a study of blood T cell repertoires in COVID-19. Sequencing used immunoSEQ multiplex PCR; TCRdb keeps in-frame clones, though not all of them. In the table there are about 320,000 clones, over 85% of which are singletons. The sample taken for sequencing was PBMCs or T cells enriched from blood (not recorded which). These receptors were collected from a man in his sixties who had recovered from COVID-19.

The genes are TRBV6-5 and TRBJ1-1; 7 bases align to TRBD1. The length of the CDR3 is 13 residues. Germline CDR1 reads MNHEY; CDR2 reads SVGAGI. Germline trimming cut 6 bases from V and 8 bases from J; bases unmatched to any gene: 9. The CDR3 DNA follows: TGTGCCAGCAGCAAAACAGGGGCCCCGGAAGCTTTCTTT. Its translation is CASSKTGAPEAFF.

This clone has a single count. V usage is TRBV11-2 and J usage is TRBJ2-7; 8 nucleotides line up with TRBD2. This CDR3 is 15 amino acids long. Germline trimming cut 2 bases from V and 5 bases from J; bases unmatched to any gene: 8. Germline V gene lookup returns CDR1 SGHAT and CDR2 FQNNGV. As DNA, the CDR3 is TGTGCCAGCAGCTTAAGGCTTAGCGGGATAGACGAGCAGTACTTC. It translates to CASSLRLSGIDEQYF.

This chain connects TRBV3-1 (or the pseudogene TRBV3-2) to TRBJ1-6; D uncertain. Germline CDR1 LGHDT, CDR2 YNNKEL (reference sequence). The CDR3 covers 14 residues. Trimming shortened V by 3 bases and J by 4 bases, and 7 bases separated the two germline ends. The CDR3 is CASSQSDYNSPLHF. The CDR3 DNA follows: TGTGCCAGCAGCCAGTCAGATTATAATTCACCCCTCCACTTT.

V gene TRBV19 combines with J gene TRBJ2-2; 11 nucleotides agree with TRBD2. There are 16 residues in the CDR3. Unmatched junction bases numbered 6, after V lost 3 bases and J lost 6 bases. The V gene's germline CDR1 is LNHDA and CDR2 SQIVND (reference sequence). The CDR3 nucleotides read TGTGCCAGTAGTATCACTAGCGGGAGTCGGTCCGGGGAGCTGTTTTTT. Translating it yields CASSITSGSRSGELFF.

This rearrangement joins TRBV7-6 to TRBJ2-2; D is ambiguous. Trimming took off 8 bases at V and 5 bases at J, with 6 bases between the two ends. This CDR3 has 11 residues. Germline V lookup: CDR1 SGHVS, CDR2 FNYEAQ. The CDR3: CASFGTGELFF. DNA for the CDR3: TGTGCCAGCTTCGGGACCGGGGAGCTGTTTTTT.

The rearrangement uses TRBV28 and TRBJ2-7; TRBD1 might be the D (6 bases). Trimming pared 2 bases from V and 2 bases from J, leaving 10 bases between. Germline CDR1 and CDR2: MDHEN and SYDVKM. CDR3 length equals 14 residues. In DNA, the CDR3 is TGTGCCAGCAGTTTAGGACAGCCGCCCTACGAGCAGTACTTC. This encodes CASSLGQPPYEQYF.

The chain joins TRBV24-1 to TRBJ2-1; the D gene is possibly TRBD1 (6 bases). V was cut by 4 bases and J by 9 bases, with 15 bases left in between. CDR3 length: 14 residues. Germline V gene data show CDR1 as KGHDR and CDR2 as SFDVKD. The CDR3 here is CATSERKQGGEQFF. The DNA of the CDR3 is TGTGCCACCAGTGAGAGGAAACAGGGCGGTGAGCAGTTCTTC.

This CDR3 reads CASSQGTSSNQPQHF. CDR3 coding DNA: TGCGCCAGCAGCCAAGGGACATCTTCCAATCAGCCCCAGCATTTT. J is TRBJ1-5 and V is TRBV4-1, with a weak D call TRBD1 (5 bases). This CDR3 spans 15 amino acids. The V and J ends lost 1 base and 3 bases respectively, with 10 bases between them. The germline V gene has CDR1 MGHRA and CDR2 YSYEKL.

V and J are TRBV24-1 and TRBJ1-6; 7 bases fit TRBD1. This CDR3 is built from 15 residues. V lost 5 bases, J lost 10 bases, and 10 bases stayed unmatched. Germline loops: CDR1 KGHDR, CDR2 SFDVKD. CDR3 coding DNA: TGTGCCACCAGTGCCGGGGAACAGGGGCTGTCACCCCTCCACTTT. Its protein product is CATSAGEQGLSPLHF.

This clone was observed many times. V usage is TRBV21-1 and J usage is TRBJ2-7; the DNA was not used to check the table's D call, TRBD1. TRBV21-1 is an annotated pseudogene. This CDR3 region has 14 residues. CDR3 region: CASSKMDSDHEQYF. In DNA, the CDR3 is TGTGCCAGCAGCAAAATGGACAGTGACCACGAGCAGTACTTC.

This chain joins TRBV11-1 and TRBJ2-5; 12 bases align to TRBD2. The germline CDR1 and CDR2 sequences are SGHAT and FQDESV (reference sequence). J gave up 5 bases and V 5 bases, and 9 bases lay outside the gene matches. CDR3 length: 16 residues. This CDR3 is CASSQRTSGTGETQYF. The CDR3 nucleotides read TGTGCCAGCAGCCAGAGGACTAGCGGGACGGGGGAGACCCAGTACTTC.

This clone was recorded a few times. This chain links TRBV5-1 with TRBJ2-1; TRBD1 agrees at 7 bases. V shed 6 bases and J 4 bases; nucleotides not matched to a gene: 7. The V gene's germline CDR1 is SGHRS and CDR2 YFSETQ. The CDR3 covers 14 residues. In DNA, the CDR3 is TGCGCCAGCACCAGGACAGGACCTTACAATGAGCAGTTCTTC. Amino acids: CASTRTGPYNEQFF.

The V call is TRBV11-2, the J call TRBJ1-6, with D possibly being TRBD1 (5 bases). From germline, CDR1 is SGHAT and CDR2 FQNNGV. V shed 6 bases and J shed 4 bases, with 13 bases lying between them. The CDR3 is 15 residues long. CDR3 sequence reads: CASSLGAGYNSPLHF. The CDR3 nucleotides are TGTGCCAGCAGTCTGGGCGCAGGGTATAATTCACCCCTCCACTTT.

V and J are TRBV5-1 and TRBJ1-1, with no clear D. CDR1 is SGHRS, CDR2 YFSETQ, per germline. The V end lost 0 bases, the J end lost 1 base, and 10 bases lay between the germline ends. The CDR3 runs 15 residues. CDR3 region: CASSLGPRENTEAFF. The CDR3 DNA is TGCGCCAGCAGCTTGGGGCCCCGGGAGAACACTGAAGCTTTCTTT. The full variable domain, with the rest looked up from reference TRBV5-1 and TRBJ1-1, is KAGVTQTPRYLIKTRGQQVTLSCSPISGHRSVSWYQQTPGQGLQFLFEYFSETQRNKGNFPGRFSGRQFSNSRSEMNVSTLELGDSALYLCASSLGPRENTEAFFGQGTRLTVV.

CDR3 sequence: CASSRYRRSGGGGTDTQYF. In nucleotides, the CDR3 is TGTGCCAGCAGCCGATACCGCAGAAGTGGGGGAGGGGGCACAGATACGCAGTATTTT. The chain couples TRBV3-1 (or the pseudogene TRBV3-2) to TRBJ2-3, with TRBD2 matching 7 bases. The junction had 17 bases not matched to a gene; V was cut back by 4 bases and J by 1 base. The germline CDR1 and CDR2 sequences are LGHDT and YNNKEL (reference sequence). The CDR3 loop spans 19 amino acids.

There are a few counts of this clone. V usage is TRBV3-1 (or the pseudogene TRBV3-2) and J usage is TRBJ1-3, with TRBD1 identical over 8 bases. Germline CDR1 LGHDT, CDR2 YNNKEL (reference sequence). The CDR3 consists of 15 residues. Trimming at V came to 3 bases and at J to 5 bases, leaving 6 bases not matched to a gene. The CDR3 protein is CASSHVTGARNTIYF. CDR3 coding DNA: TGTGCCAGCAGCCATGTGACAGGGGCCAGAAACACCATATATTTT.

CDR3 in amino acids: CASSQLTGFGANVLTF. In nucleotides, the CDR3 is TGCGCCAGCAGCCAACTTACAGGGTTCGGGGCCAACGTCCTGACTTTC. The chain carries TRBV4-1 and TRBJ2-6, with a tentative D call TRBD1 (6 bases). This CDR3 has 16 amino acids. CDR1 MGHRA and CDR2 YSYEKL come from the germline V gene. V shed 2 bases and J shed 4 bases, with 12 bases lying between them.

V is TRBV5-1 and J is TRBJ1-2, with no clear D. Trimming removed 6 bases from V and 6 bases from J, with 15 bases in between. This CDR3 contains 13 residues. Germline loops: CDR1 SGHRS, CDR2 YFSETQ. Here the CDR3 reads CASKRDGSNGYTF. Written as DNA, the CDR3 is TGCGCCAGCAAGAGAGATGGGAGTAATGGCTACACCTTC.

The V gene is TRBV21-1, the J gene TRBJ2-7; TRBD1, the table's D call, was not compared with the DNA. TRBV21-1 is deemed a pseudogene. The CDR3 consists of 16 residues. The CDR3, as DNA: TGTGCCAGCACAACCCCCCCCGTTACAGGTACCTACGAGCAGTACTTC. The encoded protein is CASTTPPVTGTYEQYF.

The V gene is TRBV7-9, the J gene TRBJ1-2, with 10 bases aligning to TRBD1. The V gene's germline CDR1 is SEHNR and CDR2 FQNEAQ (reference sequence). The CDR3 is 16 amino acids. V shed 5 bases, J shed 7 bases, and the junction held 13 bases outside the gene matches. The CDR3 DNA is TGTGCCAGCAGCCCACGAATCCGGGACAGGGGTTCTGGCTACACCTTC. It translates to CASSPRIRDRGSGYTF.

The rearrangement joins TRBV27 to TRBJ2-2; 11 bases fit TRBD2. The V gene end was trimmed by 1 base and the J gene end by 0 bases; junction bases not matched to a gene: 7. In germline, CDR1 is MNHEY, CDR2 SMNVEV (reference sequence). The CDR3 runs to 19 residues. The CDR3, as DNA: TGTGCCAGCAGTTTATTCACTAGCGGGAGAAGGGCGAACACCGGGGAGCTGTTTTTT. Translation: CASSLFTSGRRANTGELFF.

The chain links TRBV24-1 to TRBJ1-2, with D uncertain. V lost 4 bases and J lost 4, with 9 bases in between. Germline CDR1 reads KGHDR; CDR2 reads SFDVKD. The CDR3 runs to 13 residues. The CDR3 nucleotides are TGTGCCACCAGTGACCCTCGGGGCTATGGCTACACCTTC. Protein sequence: CATSDPRGYGYTF.

V is TRBV5-8 and J is TRBJ1-1, with TRBD1 matching 7 bases. After removal of 7 bases from V and 1 base from J, the junction contained 10 bases not matched to a gene. The CDR3 is made up of 15 amino acids. Germline assignment: CDR1 SGHTS and CDR2 YDEGEE. The CDR3 bases are TGTGCCAGCCGAGGACAGGCTGTGAGGAACACTGAAGCTTTCTTT. This codes for CASRGQAVRNTEAFF.

V is TRBV2 and J is TRBJ1-1, with TRBD1 identical over 10 bases. The CDR3 length is 13 residues. Per the germline V gene, CDR1 is SNHLY and CDR2 is FYNNEI. J lost 3 bases, V lost 6 bases, and 1 base had no gene match. The CDR3 loop reads CASRGQGYTEAFF. The CDR3 bases are TGTGCCAGCAGGGGACAGGGGTACACTGAAGCTTTCTTT.

This clone was detected once. V gene TRBV7-9 combines with J gene TRBJ1-1; D is unresolved. Per germline, CDR1 SEHNR and CDR2 FQNEAQ (reference sequence). V lost 5 bases and J 4 bases, leaving 17 bases between the germline ends. This CDR3 is 15 amino acids long. The CDR3: CASSLMGGSGTEAFF. The CDR3 region has the DNA TGTGCCAGCAGCCTTATGGGAGGGAGTGGCACTGAAGCTTTCTTT.

The chain recombines TRBV2 with TRBJ2-7, with D maybe TRBD1 (6 bases). The CDR3 runs to 11 residues. V lost 11 bases, J lost 3 bases, and 11 bases lay in between. Germline lookup yields CDR1 SNHLY and CDR2 FYNNEI. The DNA for the CDR3 is TGTGCCGGAGGACAGTTCTACGAGCAGTACTTC. This encodes CAGGQFYEQYF.

The V gene is TRBV6-5, the J gene TRBJ1-1, with a tentative D call TRBD1 (5 bases). V was pared by 0 bases and J by 6 bases, with 11 bases between. CDR1 and CDR2 (germline): MNHEY, SVGAGI. The CDR3 totals 14 residues. The CDR3 loop is CASSYSNGQAEAFF. Written as DNA, the CDR3 is TGTGCCAGCAGTTACTCAAACGGACAAGCTGAAGCTTTCTTT.

The chain uses TRBV11-2 and TRBJ2-7; 9 bases map to TRBD1. CDR3 size: 14 residues. Per germline, CDR1 SGHAT and CDR2 FQNNGV. V dropped 3 bases and J dropped 5; count of bases not matched to a gene: 5. The DNA of the CDR3 is TGTGCCAGCAGCTTCGGGACAGGGCCACACGAGCAGTACTTC. It translates to CASSFGTGPHEQYF.